Listed below are T cell receptor beta chains from one sample, sequenced in a study of blood T cell repertoires in COVID-19. Libraries were prepared by immunoSEQ multiplex PCR; TCRdb keeps only in-frame clonotypes and omits some of them. The sample lists roughly 330,000 clones, around 87% seen once, with about 5.7% in the top ten. The sample consisted of PBMCs or T cells enriched from blood (not recorded which). These receptors all come from a woman aged 25-40 years who had recovered from COVID-19. Both conserved end residues are part of each CDR3. The size entry is marked missing in some rows and otherwise reads once, few, many or a size class.

V	J	size	CDR3
TRBV2	TRBJ1-1	.	CASSDPQGLLTEAFF
TRBV7-8	TRBJ1-2	.	CASSLERPDRGYDYTF
TRBV5-1	TRBJ2-3	.	CASGNRGTQYF
TRBV7-8	TRBJ1-5	.	CASSLAVPTQGQPQHF
TRBV7-6	TRBJ2-5	.	CASSFVGGETQYF
TRBV5-5	TRBJ1-1	.	CASSPMGQNTEAFF
TRBV5-6	TRBJ1-1	few	CASSLSIWRGRGTEAFF
TRBV5-6	TRBJ2-4	.	CASSEMGRVAKNIQYF
TRBV4-3	TRBJ2-1	.	CASSPRTSGAALEQFF
TRBV4-2	TRBJ2-3	.	CASSAGRAASTDTQYF
TRBV7-2	TRBJ1-5	.	CASSFERTGRSNQPQHF
TRBV5-1	TRBJ1-6	.	CASRAGTGIMNSPLHF
TRBV11-2	TRBJ1-4	.	CASSFGTYGEKLFF